This T cell receptor beta chain was recovered during a study of blood T cells in healthy people across ages. The study, taken as a whole, reports: Donors of long life had a larger count of naive CD4+ cells and greater diversity than aged donors.

A second roughly 6 to 11 cycle PCR used barcoded and J-beta primers. TCRdb passed the 5' RACE reads through MiXCR, listing each CDR3 protein once. The data hold roughly 800,000 distinct CDR3 sequences, with around 25% observed a single time. The CDR3 sequence is 14 residues long. V was pared by 3 bases and J by 7 bases, with 6 bases of the junction left unmatched. Germline V CDR1 and CDR2: SGHKS, YYEKEE (reference sequence). On this clonotype itself: As yet, its antigen is unknown.

These records were also assigned to another study, of T cells of mothers and their children. As that report states: Mothers yielded over 8 million CDR3 reads, children several million each. Mothers and children who were related shared slightly more overlap than unrelated pairs, but not significantly more.

Sequenced input: blood. The chain recombines TRBV5-5 with TRBJ2-2; 7 nucleotides line up with TRBD2. This TCR was recovered from a boy between 5 and 17 years old in good health. Here the CDR3 reads CASSSGGMGGELFF. As DNA, the CDR3 is TGTGCCAGCAGCTCGGGGGGAATGGGCGGGGAGCTGTTTTTT.